This record covers a single T cell receptor (beta chain). The antigen remains unidentified. The library was made from cDNA and included unique molecular identifiers. TCRdb processed the PCR reads anew with MiXCR; each CDR3 protein has one entry. Counted here are 350,000 to 450,000 distinct CDR3 sequences, more than 30% occurring once; the ten biggest clones make up around 8%. Germline V gene sequence: CDR1 KGHSH, CDR2 LQKENI. This CDR3 comprises 13 residues. The data originate from a study of post-analysis software for immune sequencing data. Study-wide background: Multiple sclerosis in the patients followed relapsing-remitting, secondary progressive and progressive-relapsing courses. The study, taken as a whole, reports: F measure grouped same-batch samples tightly together. Patients carried roughly 5 TRBV segments more frequently than controls did, and TRBV5-6, TRBV5-1 and TRBV20-1 were among them.

This receptor was obtained from a girl aged 2 to 9 with multiple sclerosis. The sequenced sample was blood. This chain joins TRBV18 and TRBJ2-1; D call uncertain. The J call could be wrong; TRBJ2-7 is a better fit for the DNA end. The CDR3 DNA reads TGTGCCAGCTCACCAAAAGGCCCCTACGAGCAGTACTTC. Amino acid sequence: CASSPKGPYEQYF.